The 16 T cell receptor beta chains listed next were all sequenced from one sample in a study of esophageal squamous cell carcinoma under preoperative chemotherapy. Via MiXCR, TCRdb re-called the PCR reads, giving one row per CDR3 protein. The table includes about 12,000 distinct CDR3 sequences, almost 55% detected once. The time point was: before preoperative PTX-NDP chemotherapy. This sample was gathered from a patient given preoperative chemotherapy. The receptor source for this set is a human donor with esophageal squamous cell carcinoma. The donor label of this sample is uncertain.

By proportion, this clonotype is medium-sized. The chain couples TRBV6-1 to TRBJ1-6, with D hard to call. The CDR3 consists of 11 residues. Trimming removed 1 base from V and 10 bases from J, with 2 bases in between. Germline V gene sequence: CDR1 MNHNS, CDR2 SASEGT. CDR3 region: CASSEESPLHF. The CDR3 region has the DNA TGTGCCAGCAGTGAAGAGTCACCCCTCCACTTT.

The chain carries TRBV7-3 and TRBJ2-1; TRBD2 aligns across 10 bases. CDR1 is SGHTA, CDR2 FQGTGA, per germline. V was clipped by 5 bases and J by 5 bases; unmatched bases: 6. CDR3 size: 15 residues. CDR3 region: CASSEGTSVDNEQFF. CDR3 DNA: TGTGCCAGCAGCGAAGGGACTAGCGTAGACAATGAGCAGTTCTTC.

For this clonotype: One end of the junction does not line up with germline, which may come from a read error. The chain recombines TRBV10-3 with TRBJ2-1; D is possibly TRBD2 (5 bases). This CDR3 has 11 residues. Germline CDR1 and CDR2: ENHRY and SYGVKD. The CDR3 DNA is TGTGCCACCGGGATCGTCAATAAGCAGTTCTTC. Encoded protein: CATGIVNKQFF.

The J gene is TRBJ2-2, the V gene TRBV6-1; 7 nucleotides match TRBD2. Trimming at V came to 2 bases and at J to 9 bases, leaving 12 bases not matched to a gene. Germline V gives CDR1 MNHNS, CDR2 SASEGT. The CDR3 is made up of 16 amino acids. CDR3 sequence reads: CASSERGTILYRELFF. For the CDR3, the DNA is TGTGCCAGCAGTGAACGAGGGACTATCCTTTACAGGGAGCTGTTTTTT.

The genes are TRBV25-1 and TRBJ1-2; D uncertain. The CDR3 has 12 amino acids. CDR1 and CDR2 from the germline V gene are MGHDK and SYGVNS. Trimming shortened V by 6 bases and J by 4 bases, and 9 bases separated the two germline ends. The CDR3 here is CASSAPTYGYTF. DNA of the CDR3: TGTGCCAGCAGCGCCCCTACCTATGGCTACACCTTC.

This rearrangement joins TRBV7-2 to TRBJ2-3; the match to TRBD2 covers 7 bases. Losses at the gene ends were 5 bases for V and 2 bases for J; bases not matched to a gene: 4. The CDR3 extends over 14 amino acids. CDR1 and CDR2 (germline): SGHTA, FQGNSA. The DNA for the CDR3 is TGTGCCAGCAGCACTAGCGCCTACACAGATACGCAGTATTTT. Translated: CASSTSAYTDTQYF. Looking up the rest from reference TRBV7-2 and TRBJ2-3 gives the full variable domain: GAGVSQSPSNKVTEKGKDVELRCDPISGHTALYWYRQSLGQGLEFLIYFQGNSAPDKSGLPSDRFSAERTGGSVSTLTIQRTQQEDSAVYLCASSTSAYTDTQYFGPGTRLTVL.

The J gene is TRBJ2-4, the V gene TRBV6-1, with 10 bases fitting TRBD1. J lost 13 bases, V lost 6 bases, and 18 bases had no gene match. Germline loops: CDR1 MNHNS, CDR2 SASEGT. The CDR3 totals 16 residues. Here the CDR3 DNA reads TGTGCCAGCAGCGGACAGGGGGTAGGGGACGAGAAGATCCAGTACTTC. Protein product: CASSGQGVGDEKIQYF.

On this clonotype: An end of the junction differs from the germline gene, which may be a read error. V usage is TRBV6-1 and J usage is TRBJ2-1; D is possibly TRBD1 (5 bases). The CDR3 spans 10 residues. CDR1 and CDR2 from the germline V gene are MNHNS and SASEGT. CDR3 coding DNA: TGTGCCAGCGTGACAGATGGGCAGTATTTC. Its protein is CASVTDGQYF.

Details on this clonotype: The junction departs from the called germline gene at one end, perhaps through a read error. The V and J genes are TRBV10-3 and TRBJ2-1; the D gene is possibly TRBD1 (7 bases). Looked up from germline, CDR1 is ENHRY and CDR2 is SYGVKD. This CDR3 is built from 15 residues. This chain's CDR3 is CAGGQGGRGQETQYF. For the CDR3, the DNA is TGTGCCGGGGGGCAAGGGGGCCGTGGCCAAGAGACCCAGTATTTC.

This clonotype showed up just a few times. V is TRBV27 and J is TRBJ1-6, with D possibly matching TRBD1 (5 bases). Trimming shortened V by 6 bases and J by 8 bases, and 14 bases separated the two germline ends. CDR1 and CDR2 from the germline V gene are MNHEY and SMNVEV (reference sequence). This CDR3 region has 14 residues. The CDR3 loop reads CASRINEGYSPLHF. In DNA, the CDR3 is TGTGCCAGCAGGATAAATGAGGGGTATTCACCCCTCCACTTT.

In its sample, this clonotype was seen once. The chain's CDR3 is CASSYGVAVNTGELFF. CDR3 in DNA: TGTGCCAGCAGTTACGGGGTAGCGGTAAACACCGGGGAGCTGTTTTTT. The chain links TRBV6-5 to TRBJ2-2; tentative D call: TRBD2 (6 bases). The CDR3 consists of 16 residues. V was shortened by 2 bases and J by 2 bases, with 12 bases between the two germline ends. Germline assignment: CDR1 MNHEY and CDR2 SVGAGI.

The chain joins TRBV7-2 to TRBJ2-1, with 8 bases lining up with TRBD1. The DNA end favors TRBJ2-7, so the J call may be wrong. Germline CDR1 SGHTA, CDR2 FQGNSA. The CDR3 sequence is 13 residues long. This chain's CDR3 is CASSSTGGYEQYF. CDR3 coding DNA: TGTGCCAGCAGCTCCACAGGGGGCTACGAGCAGTACTTC.

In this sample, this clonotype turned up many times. In DNA form, the CDR3 reads TGTGCCAGCAGATACAGGGGCACCGGGGAGCTGTTTTTT. Its translation: CASRYRGTGELFF. The genes are TRBV7-8 and TRBJ2-2; 7 bases align to TRBD1. Germline V CDR1 and CDR2: SGHVS, FQNEAQ. Trimming at V came to 6 bases and at J to 4 bases, leaving 2 bases not matched to a gene. The CDR3 runs to 13 residues.

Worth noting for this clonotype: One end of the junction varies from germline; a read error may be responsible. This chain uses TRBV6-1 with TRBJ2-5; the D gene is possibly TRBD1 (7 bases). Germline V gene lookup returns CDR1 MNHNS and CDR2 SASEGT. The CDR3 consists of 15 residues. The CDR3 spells CAGGRGQGDSETQYF. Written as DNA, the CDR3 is TGTGCCGGGGGGCGCGGGCAGGGGGACTCCGAGACGCAGTACTTC.

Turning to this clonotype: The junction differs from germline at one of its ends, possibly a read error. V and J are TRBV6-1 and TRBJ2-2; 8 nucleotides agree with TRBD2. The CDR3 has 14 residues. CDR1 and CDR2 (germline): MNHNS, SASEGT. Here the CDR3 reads CASKTGGSTGALFF. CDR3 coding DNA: TGTGCCAGCAAAACGGGGGGGAGCACCGGGGCGCTGTTTTTT.

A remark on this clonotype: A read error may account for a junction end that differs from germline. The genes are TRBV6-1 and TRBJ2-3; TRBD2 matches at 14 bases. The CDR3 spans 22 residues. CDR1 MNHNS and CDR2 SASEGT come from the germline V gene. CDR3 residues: CASRGTKRGPGLAGVEPDAQYF. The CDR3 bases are TGTGCCAGCAGGGGGACTAAGCGGGGGCCGGGACTAGCGGGAGTGGAGCCAGATGCGCAGTATTTT.